The rows below give T cell receptor beta chains drawn from one sample of a study of T cells in Graves' hyperthyroidism and ophthalmopathy. Each CDR3 protein gets one entry after TCRdb re-called the multiplex PCR reads with MiXCR. Found here are hundreds of thousands of distinct CDR3 sequences, about 35% of them singletons; the top ten hold around 30%. Sequenced: blood. The source of these receptors is a middle-aged woman with Graves' hyperthyroidism. Each CDR3 is given with its conserved first and last residue. The order of the fields is J gene, V gene, CDR3 protein.

TRBJ1-6 TRBV5-1 CASSTTTGFSTNSPLHF
TRBJ1-6 TRBV7-8 CASSSRRVGNSPLHF
TRBJ1-1 TRBV2 CASDARSTEAFF
TRBJ1-5 TRBV6-5 CASRTGEYQPQHF
TRBJ2-7 TRBV4-1 CASSQTGTSYEQYF
TRBJ2-7 TRBV7-9 CASSPLVPAYEQYF
TRBJ1-2 TRBV5-8 CASTRQGSIYGYTF
TRBJ2-2 TRBV7-2 CASIRSSGSTGELFF
TRBJ1-1 TRBV6-5 CASRQTQNTEAFF
TRBJ2-3 TRBV4-3 CASSHGKLTQYF
TRBJ1-6 TRBV9 CASSPPGRDNSPLHF
TRBJ1-6 TRBV19 CASNSAGQGGSPLHF
TRBJ2-7 TRBV6-2/TRBV6-3 CASSYLSGRTDYEQYF
TRBJ1-1 TRBV9 CASSPASPEAFF
TRBJ1-1 TRBV20-1 CSAHGQGLEAFF
TRBJ2-5 TRBV20-1 CSARVGRAVETQYF
TRBJ1-5 TRBV7-2 CASSLGGDNQPQHF
TRBJ1-1 TRBV6-1 CASSESVGRERMEAFF
TRBJ1-3 TRBV2 CASRATSSTIYF
TRBJ2-5 TRBV10-1 CASSESQAIVQETQYF
TRBJ1-4 TRBV5-6 CASSFIGGATNEKLFF
TRBJ1-2 TRBV19 CASSSGRGYTF
TRBJ1-1 TRBV13 CASGLQGKFTEAFF
TRBJ2-7 TRBV10-1 CASSESPGYEQYF
TRBJ1-1 TRBV5-1 CASSPGPGGQGNAEAFF
TRBJ2-7 TRBV2 CASRARGGNYEQYF
TRBJ1-4 TRBV29-1 CSAALNEKLFF
TRBJ1-5 TRBV19 CASLPRGRINQPQHF
TRBJ1-1 TRBV20-1 CSARVLGHSPF
TRBJ1-1 TRBV5-1 CASSPGVGRTEAFF
TRBJ2-3 TRBV7-4 CASSSKLGLSTDTQYF
TRBJ2-2 TRBV6-1 CASSQGVGASTGELFF
TRBJ2-5 TRBV20-1 CSARDERSPGETQYF
TRBJ1-5 TRBV4-3 CASSQESPKDRFYSNQPQHF
TRBJ2-5 TRBV7-8 CASSLIKTQETQYF
TRBJ1-3 TRBV15 CATSIRGSNTIYF
TRBJ2-5 TRBV4-1 CASSEDRPGSGETQYF
TRBJ2-7 TRBV6-5 CASKHLDYEQYF
TRBJ1-1 TRBV20-1 CSARDPLNDRNTEAFF
TRBJ1-5 TRBV4-1 CASSAKLAGGQPQHF
TRBJ1-3 TRBV7-9 CASSSPQGVVNTIYF
TRBJ1-2 TRBV6-5 CASRFDSSNYGYTF
TRBJ2-2 TRBV7-8 CASSPTPGRDLNTGGLFF
TRBJ2-5 TRBV6-2/TRBV6-3 CASSYSSILGGKQETQYF
TRBJ1-1 TRBV5-1 CASSSGGILNTEAFF
TRBJ2-2 TRBV7-2 CASSQDAPGELFF
TRBJ1-3 TRBV19 CAGGTSSGNTIYF
TRBJ2-7 TRBV10-3 CAISDPAGGYEQYF
TRBJ1-3 TRBV20-1 CSARVPSSGNTIYF
TRBJ1-3 TRBV7-9 CAGSPSLSGNTIYF
TRBJ2-7 TRBV2 CASKFSYEQYF
TRBJ1-5 TRBV5-6 CASSLGFGTGQPQHF
TRBJ2-2 TRBV9 CASSVVSSTGELFF
TRBJ2-7 TRBV7-9 CASSHPRVGSEQYF